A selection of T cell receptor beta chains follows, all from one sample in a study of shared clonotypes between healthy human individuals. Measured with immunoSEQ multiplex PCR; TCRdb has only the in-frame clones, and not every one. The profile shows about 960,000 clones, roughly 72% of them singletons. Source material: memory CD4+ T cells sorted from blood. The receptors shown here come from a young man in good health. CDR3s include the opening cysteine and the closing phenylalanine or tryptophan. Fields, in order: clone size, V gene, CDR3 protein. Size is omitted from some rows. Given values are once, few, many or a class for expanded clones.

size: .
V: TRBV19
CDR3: CASTAMLGINTEAFF

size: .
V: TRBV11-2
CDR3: CASSLDRQGRSGDTQYF

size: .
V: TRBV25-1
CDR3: CASSENGYGYTF

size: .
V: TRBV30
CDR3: CAWRLGTAQGNTIYF

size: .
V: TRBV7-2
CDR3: CASSLGQFNEQFF

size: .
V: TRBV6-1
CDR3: CASSEASGAGTGELFF

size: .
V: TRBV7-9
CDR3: CASSFSSVGNTIYF

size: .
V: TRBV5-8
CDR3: CASSGGQQETQYF

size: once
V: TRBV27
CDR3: CASNSRTGGTPEAFF

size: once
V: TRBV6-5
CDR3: CASSYLTRRETQYF

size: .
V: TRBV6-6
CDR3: CASSYSLGYEQYF

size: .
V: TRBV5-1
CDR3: CASSLVEGPNSPLHF

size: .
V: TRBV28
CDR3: CASSRTAKNEKLFF

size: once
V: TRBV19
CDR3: CASSTQGESYNSPLHF

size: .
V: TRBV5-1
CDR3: CASSPKQGNEQFF

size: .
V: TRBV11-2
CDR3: CASSLVALSYEQYF

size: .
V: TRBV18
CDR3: CASSPIGRGRYEQYF

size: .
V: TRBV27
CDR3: CASSPPGTGKGEPLHF

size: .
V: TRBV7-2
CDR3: CASSLALGQVGNQPQHF

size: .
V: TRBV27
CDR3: CASSLSAGTEYGYTF

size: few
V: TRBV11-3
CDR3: CASSTRGANQPQHF

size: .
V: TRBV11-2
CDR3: CASSQPIPEQFF

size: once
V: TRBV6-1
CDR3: CANGDRDNSPLHF

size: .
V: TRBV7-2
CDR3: CASSIRQGAPEQYF

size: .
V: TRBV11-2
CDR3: CASSHFLKGGFPYEQYF

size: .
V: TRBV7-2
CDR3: CASSLFGLQETQYF

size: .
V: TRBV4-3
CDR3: CASSQTGNSPLHF

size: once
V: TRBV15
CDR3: CATGSSTGELFF

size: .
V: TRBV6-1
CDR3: CASGEGGVDNSPLHF

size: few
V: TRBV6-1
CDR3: CASSETRQNFF

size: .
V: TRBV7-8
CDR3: CASSFPDETQYF

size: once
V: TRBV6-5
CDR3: CASSRTSGITGELFF

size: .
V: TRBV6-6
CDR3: CASSYQGTGLYGYTF

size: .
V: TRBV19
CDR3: CASSSSQQETQYF

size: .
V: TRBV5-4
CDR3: CASSSGGAQTDTQYF

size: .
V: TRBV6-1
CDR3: CASSEALRGNSPLHF

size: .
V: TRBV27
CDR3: CASSLGWDTYNEQFF

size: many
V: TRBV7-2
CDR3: CASSLNRVNTQYF

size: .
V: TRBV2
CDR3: CATSQGLQPQHF

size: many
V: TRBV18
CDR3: CASSPPGTGGSGANVLTF

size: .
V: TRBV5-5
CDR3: CASSLRFRFQAYNEQFF

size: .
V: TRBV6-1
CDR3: CASSEPGSRRQEKSGANVLTF

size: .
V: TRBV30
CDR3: CAWSGDRGHRDTEAFF

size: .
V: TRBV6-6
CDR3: CASSYPTGGRNEQYF

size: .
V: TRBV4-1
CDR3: CASSSLGGSPTRTLHF

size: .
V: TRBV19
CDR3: CASSRGYTF

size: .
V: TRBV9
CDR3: CASSVDSAGDTQYF

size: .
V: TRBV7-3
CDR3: CASSPTTTDTQYF

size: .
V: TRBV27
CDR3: CASSPGGTNSPLHF

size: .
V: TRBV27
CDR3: CASSWGLAAYNEQFF

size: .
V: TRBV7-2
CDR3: CASSKQGVNTEAFF

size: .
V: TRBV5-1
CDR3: CASRYQTGRWETQYF

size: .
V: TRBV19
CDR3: CASSIGLTSGATEQYF

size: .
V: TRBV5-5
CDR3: CASSLGLAQTYEQYF